The clone carrying this TCR beta chain has only a few counts. As yet, its antigen is unknown. This sample is part of a study of response to subunit inactivated influenza vaccine. Study-wide findings and caveats: That few new T cells are recruited by each seasonal influenza vaccination was the authors' suggestion.

The V gene end was trimmed by 5 bases and the J gene end by 1 base; junction bases not matched to a gene: 3. CDR1 and CDR2 from the germline V gene are SGHTA and FQGNSA. This CDR3 spans 16 amino acids. TCRdb called the RT-PCR reads again in MiXCR, with one record for every CDR3 protein. The table has around 850,000 distinct CDR3 sequences, approximately 17% seen once. The clonotype was recovered from a man in his forties or fifties who received an inactivated influenza vaccine. The chain is built from TRBV7-2 and TRBJ2-5; 14 bases match TRBD2. The sample was PBMCs from blood, taken 4 to 6 days after vaccination. Here the CDR3 reads CASSTGTSGSQETQYF. CDR3 sequence (DNA): TGTGCCAGCAGCACCGGGACTAGCGGGAGCCAAGAGACCCAGTACTTC. The entire variable domain, with the rest obtained from reference TRBV7-2 and TRBJ2-5, is as follows: GAGVSQSPSNKVTEKGKDVELRCDPISGHTALYWYRQSLGQGLEFLIYFQGNSAPDKSGLPSDRFSAERTGGSVSTLTIQRTQQEDSAVYLCASSTGTSGSQETQYFGPGTRLLVL.